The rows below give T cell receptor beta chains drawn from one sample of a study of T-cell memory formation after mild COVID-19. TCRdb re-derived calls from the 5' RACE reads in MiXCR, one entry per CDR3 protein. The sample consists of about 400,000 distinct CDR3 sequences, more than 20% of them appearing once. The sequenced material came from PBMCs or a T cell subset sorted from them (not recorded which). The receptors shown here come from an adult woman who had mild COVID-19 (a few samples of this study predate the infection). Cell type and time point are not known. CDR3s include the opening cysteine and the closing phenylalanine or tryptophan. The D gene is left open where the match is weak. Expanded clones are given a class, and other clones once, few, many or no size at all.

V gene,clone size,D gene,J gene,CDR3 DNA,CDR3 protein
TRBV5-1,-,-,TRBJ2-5,TGCGCCAGCACCTCCGTGCGGGTCCAAGAGACCCAGTACTTC,CASTSVRVQETQYF
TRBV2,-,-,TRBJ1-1,TGTGCCGACCAGAGGGTACCGACCACTGAAGCTTTCTTT,CADQRVPTTEAFF
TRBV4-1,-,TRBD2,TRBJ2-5,TGCGCCAGCACGGCCCACGGGGGGGTACAAGAGACCCAGTACTTC,CASTAHGGVQETQYF
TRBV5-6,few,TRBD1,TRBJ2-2,TGTGCCAGCAGCTCGGCCGGGACAGGGGGCCTAGGCACCGGGGAGCTGTTTTTT,CASSSAGTGGLGTGELFF
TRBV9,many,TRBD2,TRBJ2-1,TGTGCCAGCAGCGTAGATCCCCCGGGAGGCCTCTACAATGAGCAGTTCTTC,CASSVDPPGGLYNEQFF
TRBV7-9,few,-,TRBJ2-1,TGTGCCAGCAGCCTAGGGCGGACCCTAGACAATGAGCAGTTCTTC,CASSLGRTLDNEQFF
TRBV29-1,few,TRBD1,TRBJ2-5,TGCAGCGTAGGCTTGACAGGGGGTCAGACCCAGTACTTC,CSVGLTGGQTQYF
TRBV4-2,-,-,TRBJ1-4,TGTGCCAGCAGCCGCAGTGGAAATGAAAAACTGTTTTTT,CASSRSGNEKLFF
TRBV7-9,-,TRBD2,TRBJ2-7,TGTGCCAGCAGCCAACGGACTAGCGTGGACTACGAGCAGTACTTC,CASSQRTSVDYEQYF
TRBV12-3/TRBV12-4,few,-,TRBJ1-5,TGTGCCAGCAGTTCGTGGGCGACCCCTTTTCAGCCCCAGCATTTT,CASSSWATPFQPQHF
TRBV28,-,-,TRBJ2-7,TGTGCCAGCAGACGGGAAGGGGGCTCCTACGAGCAGTACTTC,CASRREGGSYEQYF
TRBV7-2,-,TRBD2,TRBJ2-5,TGTGCCAGCAGCAACCGACTAGCGGGACAAGAGACCCAGTACTTC,CASSNRLAGQETQYF
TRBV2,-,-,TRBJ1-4,TGTGCCAGCAGTGAAGAGGCAGGGTTACGGGAAAAACTGTTTTTT,CASSEEAGLREKLFF
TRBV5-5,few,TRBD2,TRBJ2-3,TGTGCCAGCAGCTGGAGACTAGCGGGGGGCGTCACAGATACGCAGTATTTT,CASSWRLAGGVTDTQYF
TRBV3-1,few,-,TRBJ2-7,TGTGCCAGCAGCCAAGATGGACAGTCCTACGAGCAGTACTTC,CASSQDGQSYEQYF
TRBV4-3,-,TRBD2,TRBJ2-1,TGCGCCAGCAGCTGGCTAGCGGGAATCGGTGAGGACAATGAGCAGTTCTTC,CASSWLAGIGEDNEQFF
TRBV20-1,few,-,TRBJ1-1,TGCAGTGTGCACCGCGGGGATGAAGCTTTCTTT,CSVHRGDEAFF
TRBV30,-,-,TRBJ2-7,TGTGCCTGGAGTGGGGTAAGGGGTGGCGAGCAGTACTTC,CAWSGVRGGEQYF
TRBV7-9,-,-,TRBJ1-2,TGTGCCAGCAGCCCTGGACCGGAACGGGGCTACACCTTC,CASSPGPERGYTF
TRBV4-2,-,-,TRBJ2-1,TGTGCCAGCAGCCAAGAGGACCTTCTCAATGAGCAGTTCTTC,CASSQEDLLNEQFF
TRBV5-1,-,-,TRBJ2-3,TGCGCCAGCAGCGCCCACAGCACAGATACGCAGTATTTT,CASSAHSTDTQYF
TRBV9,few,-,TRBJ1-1,TGTGCCAGCAGCCCGGCCGCCGGGGGTGAAACTGAAGCTTTCTTT,CASSPAAGGETEAFF
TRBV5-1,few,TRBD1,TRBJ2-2,TGCGCCAGCAGATTGAGGACAGGGGACACCGGGGAGCTGTTTTTT,CASRLRTGDTGELFF
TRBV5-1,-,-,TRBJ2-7,TGCGCCAGCGGAAGGGGGTCCGGATACGAGGAGTACTTC,CASGRGSGYEEYF
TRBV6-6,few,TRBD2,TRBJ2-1,TGTGCCAGCAGTTCCTCACCCGGACTAGCGGGGGCAAACAATGAGCAGTTCTTC,CASSSSPGLAGANNEQFF
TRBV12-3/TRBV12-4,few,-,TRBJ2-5,TGTGCCAGCAGTTTATTGGGGGCTTCTGTATTTACGCTTCAAGAGACCCAGTACTTC,CASSLLGASVFTLQETQYF
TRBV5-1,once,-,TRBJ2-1,TGCGCCAGCAAGGATAGCGCCTCCTACAATGAGCAGTTCTTC,CASKDSASYNEQFF
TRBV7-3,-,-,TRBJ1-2,TGTGCCAGCAGCTACGATCGTCGATCCGTTGTACGATTC,CASSYDRRSVVRF
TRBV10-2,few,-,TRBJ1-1,TGCGCCAGCAGTACATACACAGACAGGATGAACACTGAAGCTTTCTTT,CASSTYTDRMNTEAFF
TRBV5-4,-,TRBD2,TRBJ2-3,TGTGCCAGCAGATTGGAGGCGGCTAGCGGGAGGGCTAGCACAGATACGCAGTATTTT,CASRLEAASGRASTDTQYF
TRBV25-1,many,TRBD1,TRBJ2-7,TGTGCCAGCAGTAACGCCGGGACAGGGATGTACGAGCAGTACTTC,CASSNAGTGMYEQYF
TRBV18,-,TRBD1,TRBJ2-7,TGTGCCAGCTCACCGCAGGGGGAAGGTGTTTACGAGCAGTACTTC,CASSPQGEGVYEQYF
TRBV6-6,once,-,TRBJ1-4,TGTGCCAGCAGTCTCGGAACAACTAATGAAAAACTGTTTTTT,CASSLGTTNEKLFF
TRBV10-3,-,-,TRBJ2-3,TGTGCCATCAGTGAGTCGGGTGGTGCTGGCACAGATACGCAGTATTTT,CAISESGGAGTDTQYF
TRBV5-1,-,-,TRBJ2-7,TGCGCCAGCAGACGGACAGACCAAAACTACGAGCAGTACTTC,CASRRTDQNYEQYF
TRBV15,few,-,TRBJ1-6,TGTGCCACCAGCAGAGATGCAGGGCCGGGGTCACCCCTCCACTTT,CATSRDAGPGSPLHF
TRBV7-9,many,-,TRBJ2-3,TGTGCCAGCAGCTCTGTGTCAAATACGCAGTATTTT,CASSSVSNTQYF
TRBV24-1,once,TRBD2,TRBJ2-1,TGTGCCACCAGTGATTTTCCTAGCGGGAGTACAGATGAGCAGTTCTTC,CATSDFPSGSTDEQFF
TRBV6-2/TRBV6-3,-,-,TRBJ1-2,TGTGCCAGCAGTCTTCAGGAAGACTATGGCTACACCTTC,CASSLQEDYGYTF
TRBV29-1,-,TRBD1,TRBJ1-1,TGCAGCACGAGACAGGGCGTCGCTGAAGCTTTCTTT,CSTRQGVAEAFF
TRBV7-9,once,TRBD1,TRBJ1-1,TGTGCCAGCAGCTCAATGAGGGGGCGGAAGACTGAAGCTTTCTTT,CASSSMRGRKTEAFF
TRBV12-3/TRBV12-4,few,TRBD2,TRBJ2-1,TGTGCCAGCAGTCCCGCTAGCGGAGCGAGTGGGGATGAGCAGTTCTTC,CASSPASGASGDEQFF
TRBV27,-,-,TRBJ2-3,TGTGCCAGCAGTATCCTTAGCACAGATACGCAGTATTTT,CASSILSTDTQYF
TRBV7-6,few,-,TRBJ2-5,TGTGCCAGCAGCTCCCCGAATCCCCCAGAGACCCAGTACTTC,CASSSPNPPETQYF
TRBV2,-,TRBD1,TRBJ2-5,TGTGCCAGCAGTGATTCCGACAGGGGACGACAAGAGACCCAGTACTTC,CASSDSDRGRQETQYF
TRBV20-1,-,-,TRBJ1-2,TGCAGTGCTCGGTACAGCCTGTCCTATGGCTACACCTTC,CSARYSLSYGYTF
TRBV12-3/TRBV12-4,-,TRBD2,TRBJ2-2,TGTGCCAGCAGTTTAATCCCGGGCAGGGGTCTAGCGGGAGCCTCCGGGGAGCTGTTTTTT,CASSLIPGRGLAGASGELFF
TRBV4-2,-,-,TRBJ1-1,TGTGCCAGCAGCCAAGATTGGGAGGGTGAAGCTTTCTTT,CASSQDWEGEAFF
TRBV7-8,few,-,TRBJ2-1,TGTGCCAGCAGCTTGGTGGGAGCAGGCAATGAGCAGTTCTTC,CASSLVGAGNEQFF
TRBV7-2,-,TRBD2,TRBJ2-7,TGTGCCAGCAGCCCACTATGGCGAGGGGAGGGAGCTAGCTCCTACGAGCAGTACTTC,CASSPLWRGEGASSYEQYF
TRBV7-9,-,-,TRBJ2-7,TGTGCCAGCAGCGGCCCCCTAGGGGTTCTCTACGAGCAGTACTTC,CASSGPLGVLYEQYF
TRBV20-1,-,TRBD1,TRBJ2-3,TGCAGTGCTAGAACCGGGACAGGGGGCTCGGGGACGCAGTATTTT,CSARTGTGGSGTQYF
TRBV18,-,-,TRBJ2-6,TGTGCCAGCTCACCCCAACTCCGGGTATCTGGGGCCAACGTCCTGACTTTC,CASSPQLRVSGANVLTF
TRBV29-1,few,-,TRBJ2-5,TGCAGCGTTGTACAGATAAGACAAGAGACCCAGTACTTC,CSVVQIRQETQYF
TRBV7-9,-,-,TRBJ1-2,TGTGCCAGCAGCTCGTCCGACAGACTTATCTATGGCTACACCTTC,CASSSSDRLIYGYTF
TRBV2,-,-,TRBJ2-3,TGTGCCAGCAGGGAACGGGGCGCCACAGATACGCAGTATTTT,CASRERGATDTQYF
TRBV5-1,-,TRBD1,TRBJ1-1,TGCGCCAGCAGCTCTACAGGGGCCACGAACACTGAAGCTTTCTTT,CASSSTGATNTEAFF
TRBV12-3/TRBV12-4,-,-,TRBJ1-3,TGTGCCAGCAGACTCTCTGGAAACACCATATATTTT,CASRLSGNTIYF
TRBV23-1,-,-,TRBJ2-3,TGCGCCAGCAGTCAATCGTCGGGACGTAGCACAGATACGCAGTATTTT,CASSQSSGRSTDTQYF